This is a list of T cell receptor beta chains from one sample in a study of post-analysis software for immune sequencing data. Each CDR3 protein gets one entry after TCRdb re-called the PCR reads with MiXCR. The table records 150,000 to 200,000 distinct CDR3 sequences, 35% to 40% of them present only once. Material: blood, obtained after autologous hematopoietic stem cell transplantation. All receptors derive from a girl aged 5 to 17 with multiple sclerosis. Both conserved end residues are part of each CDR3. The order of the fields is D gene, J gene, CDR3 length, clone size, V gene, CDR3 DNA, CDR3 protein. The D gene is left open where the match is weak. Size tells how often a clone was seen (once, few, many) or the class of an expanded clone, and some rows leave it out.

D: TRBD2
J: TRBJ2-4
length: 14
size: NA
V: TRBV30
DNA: TGTGCCTGGAATACGGGGGGTAGCGAAAACATTCAGTACTTC
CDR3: CAWNTGGSENIQYF

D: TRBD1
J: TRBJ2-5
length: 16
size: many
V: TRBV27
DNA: TGTGCCAGCAGTCTGTTAGGACAGGGTGTCCCGGAGACCCAGTACTTC
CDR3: CASSLLGQGVPETQYF

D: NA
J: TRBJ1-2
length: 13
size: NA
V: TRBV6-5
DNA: TGTGCCAGTACCCCGGGACTGATCTATGGCTACACCTTC
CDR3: CASTPGLIYGYTF

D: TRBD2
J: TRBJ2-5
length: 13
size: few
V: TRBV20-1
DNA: TGCAGTGCTAGAGAGACTAGCGGGGAGACCCAGTACTTC
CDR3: CSARETSGETQYF

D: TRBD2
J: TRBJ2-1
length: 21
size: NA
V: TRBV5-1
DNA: TGCGCCAGCAGCGTTCAGCTCCCGGCGGGACTAGCGGGTAGCTCCTACAATGAGCAGTTCTTC
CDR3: CASSVQLPAGLAGSSYNEQFF

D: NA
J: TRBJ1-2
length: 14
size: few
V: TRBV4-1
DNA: TGCGCCAGCAGCCAGAAATACAGCAGCTATGGCTACACCTTC
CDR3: CASSQKYSSYGYTF

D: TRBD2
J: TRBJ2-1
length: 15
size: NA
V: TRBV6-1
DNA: TGTGCCAGCAGTTTTACTAGCGGGAGTTCCAATGAGCAGTTCTTC
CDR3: CASSFTSGSSNEQFF

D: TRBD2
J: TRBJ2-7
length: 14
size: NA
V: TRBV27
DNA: TGTGCCAGCAGTTTGCTAGCGGGAGTGGGAGAGCAGTACTTC
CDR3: CASSLLAGVGEQYF

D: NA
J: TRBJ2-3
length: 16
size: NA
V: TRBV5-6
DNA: TGTGCCAGCAGCCAGACTAGTGGAGCCTCAGGAGATACGCAGTATTTT
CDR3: CASSQTSGASGDTQYF

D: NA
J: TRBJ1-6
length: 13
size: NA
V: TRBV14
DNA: TGTGCCAGCAGCCAAGATCTGAATTCACCCCTCCACTTT
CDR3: CASSQDLNSPLHF

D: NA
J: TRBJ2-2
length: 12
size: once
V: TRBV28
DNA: TGTGCCAGCAGACGGGGAACCGGGGAGCTGTTTTTT
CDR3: CASRRGTGELFF

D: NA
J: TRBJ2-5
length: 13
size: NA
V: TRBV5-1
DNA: TGCGCCAGCAGCTCCATACACCAAGAGACCCAGTACTTC
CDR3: CASSSIHQETQYF

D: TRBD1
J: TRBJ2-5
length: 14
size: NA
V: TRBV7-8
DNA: TGTGCCAGCAGCTTTCTACAGGGGGCGGAGACCCAGTACTTC
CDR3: CASSFLQGAETQYF

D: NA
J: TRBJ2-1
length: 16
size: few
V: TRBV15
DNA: TGTGCCACCAGCAGAGTGGAGGCGTCCACCTGGGGTGAGCAGTTCTTC
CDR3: CATSRVEASTWGEQFF

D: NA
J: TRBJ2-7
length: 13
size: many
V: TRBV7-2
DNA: TGTGCCAGCAGCTTTGGGTACTCGGGTGAGCAGTACTTC
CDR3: CASSFGYSGEQYF

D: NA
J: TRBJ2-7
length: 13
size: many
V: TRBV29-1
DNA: TGCAGCGCCGCCGGGACTGGGGGCTACGAGCAGTACTTC
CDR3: CSAAGTGGYEQYF

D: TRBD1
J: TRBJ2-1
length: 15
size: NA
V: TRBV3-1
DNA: TGTGCCAGCAGCCCTCTAGGACAGGGGCGAGGTGAGCAGTTCTTC
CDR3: CASSPLGQGRGEQFF

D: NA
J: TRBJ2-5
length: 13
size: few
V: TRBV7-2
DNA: TGTGCCAGCAGCTTCGGGCCGGAAGAGACCCAGTACTTC
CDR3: CASSFGPEETQYF

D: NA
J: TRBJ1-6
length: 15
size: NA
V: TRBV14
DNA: TGTGCCAGCAGCCAATCAGGGTCCCGTAATTCACCCCTCCACTTT
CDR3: CASSQSGSRNSPLHF

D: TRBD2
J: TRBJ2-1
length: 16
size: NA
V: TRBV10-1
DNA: TGCGCCAGCAGTGAGTCTACTAGCGGGAGAGATAATGAGCAGTTCTTC
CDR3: CASSESTSGRDNEQFF

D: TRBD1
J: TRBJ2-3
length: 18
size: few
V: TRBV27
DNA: TGTGCCAGCCGTCCCCTTTACGGGACAGGGGTGGCCACAGATACGCAGTATTTT
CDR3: CASRPLYGTGVATDTQYF

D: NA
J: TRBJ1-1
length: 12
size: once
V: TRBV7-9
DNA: TGTGCCAGCAGCCGGACAGCGTCTGAAGCTTTCTTT
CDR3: CASSRTASEAFF

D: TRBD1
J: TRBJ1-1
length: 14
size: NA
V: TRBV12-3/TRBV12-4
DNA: TGTGCCAGCAGCCGTGACAGGGTTGGGACTGAAGCTTTCTTT
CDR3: CASSRDRVGTEAFF

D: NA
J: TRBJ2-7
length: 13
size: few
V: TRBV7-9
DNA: TGTGCCAGCAGCTTATCCGGGGACGACGAGCAGTACTTC
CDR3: CASSLSGDDEQYF

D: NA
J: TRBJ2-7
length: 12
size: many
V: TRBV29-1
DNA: TGCAGCGTCCTAGGACAAGCCTACGAGCAGTACTTC
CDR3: CSVLGQAYEQYF

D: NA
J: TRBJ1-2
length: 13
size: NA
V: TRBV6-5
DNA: TGTGCCAGCAGTTGGCTGGGGGGAAGTGGCTACACCTTC
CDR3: CASSWLGGSGYTF

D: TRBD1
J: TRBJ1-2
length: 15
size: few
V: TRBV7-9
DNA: TGTGCCAGCAGTCCTAAAGTGGACAGGAACTATGGCTACACCTTC
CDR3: CASSPKVDRNYGYTF

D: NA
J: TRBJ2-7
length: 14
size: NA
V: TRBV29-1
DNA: TGCAGCGTGGGAGGGGGCAGTGGAACCTACGAGCAGTACTTC
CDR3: CSVGGGSGTYEQYF

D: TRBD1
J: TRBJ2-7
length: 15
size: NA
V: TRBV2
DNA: TGTGCCAGCCTACCGCCGGGACAGGCTCATGGGAAGCAGTACTTC
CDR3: CASLPPGQAHGKQYF

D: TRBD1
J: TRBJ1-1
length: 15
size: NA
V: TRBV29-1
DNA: TGCAGCGTCCTTCCGACAGGGGACGGGTACACTGAAGCTTTCTTT
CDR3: CSVLPTGDGYTEAFF

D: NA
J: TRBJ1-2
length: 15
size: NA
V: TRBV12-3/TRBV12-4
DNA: TGTGCCAGCAGGGGGGGATGGGATGGCAACTATGGCTACACCTTC
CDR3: CASRGGWDGNYGYTF

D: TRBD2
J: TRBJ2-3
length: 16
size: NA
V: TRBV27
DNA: TGTGCCAGCAGTCCCTATCCACGGGAGGGTGCAGATACGCAGTATTTT
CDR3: CASSPYPREGADTQYF

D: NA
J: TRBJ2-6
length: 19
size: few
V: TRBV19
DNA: TGTGCCAGTAGTTTCCCCACGGGACCTGGTTCCTCTGGGGCCAACGTCCTGACTTTC
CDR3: CASSFPTGPGSSGANVLTF

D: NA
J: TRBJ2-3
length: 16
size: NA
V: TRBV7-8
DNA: TGTGCCAGCAGCTTAAACAGGCGACCTAGCACAGATACGCAGTATTTT
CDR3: CASSLNRRPSTDTQYF

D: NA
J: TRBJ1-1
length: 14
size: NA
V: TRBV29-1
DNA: TGCAGCGTGGGGACCGAGATGGTGAACACTGAAGCTTTCTTT
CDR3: CSVGTEMVNTEAFF

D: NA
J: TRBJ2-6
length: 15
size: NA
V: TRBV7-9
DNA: TGTGCCAGCAGCTTCGGGAATTCTGGGGCCAACGTCCTGACTTTC
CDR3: CASSFGNSGANVLTF

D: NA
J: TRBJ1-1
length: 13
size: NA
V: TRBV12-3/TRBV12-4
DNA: TGTGCCAGCAGCTCCGGGGCGAACACTGAAGCTTTCTTT
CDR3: CASSSGANTEAFF

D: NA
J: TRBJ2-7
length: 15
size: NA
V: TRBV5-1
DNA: TGCGCCAGCAGCGTGTCTTTAGGGACAACCTACGAGCAGTACTTC
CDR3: CASSVSLGTTYEQYF

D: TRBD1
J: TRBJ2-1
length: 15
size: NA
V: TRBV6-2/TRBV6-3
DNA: TGTGCCAGCACACCTACCGGGACAGGCTACAATGAGCAGTTCTTC
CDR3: CASTPTGTGYNEQFF

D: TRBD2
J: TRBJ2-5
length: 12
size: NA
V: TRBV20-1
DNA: TGCAGGTTAGCGGGACGCCAAGAGACCCAGTACTTC
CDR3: CRLAGRQETQYF

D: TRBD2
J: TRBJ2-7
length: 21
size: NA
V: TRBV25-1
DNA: TGTGCCAGCAGTGAATATTTCGTATCCGGGACTAGCGGGAGGGCCGGCAACGAGCAGTACTTC
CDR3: CASSEYFVSGTSGRAGNEQYF

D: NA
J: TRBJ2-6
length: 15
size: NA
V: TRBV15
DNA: TGTGCCACCAGCTCCTCGGGCTCTGGGGCCAACGTCCTGACTTTC
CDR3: CATSSSGSGANVLTF

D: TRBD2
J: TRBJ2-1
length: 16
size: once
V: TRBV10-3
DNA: TGTGCCAGCCTCACAGCGCAACTAGCGGCAAACAATGAGCAGTTCTTC
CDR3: CASLTAQLAANNEQFF

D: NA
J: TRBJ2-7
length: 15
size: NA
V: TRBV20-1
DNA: TGCAGTGCTAGAGATATCAGGAAACAGGCCTACGAGCAGTACTTC
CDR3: CSARDIRKQAYEQYF

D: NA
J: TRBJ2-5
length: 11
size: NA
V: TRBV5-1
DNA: TGCGCCAGCAGCTTGGGTCCCCACTGGTACTTC
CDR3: CASSLGPHWYF

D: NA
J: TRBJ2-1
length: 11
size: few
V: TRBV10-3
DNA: TGTGCCATTGGGCCAACCAATGAGCAGTTCTTC
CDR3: CAIGPTNEQFF

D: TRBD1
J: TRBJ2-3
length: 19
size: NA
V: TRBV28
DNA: TGTGCCAGCAGGGACCGGGACAGGACGAAAAGTTTGCCCACAGATACGCAGTATTTT
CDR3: CASRDRDRTKSLPTDTQYF